The clone carrying this T cell receptor beta chain was seen once. This sample was included in a study of T cell clones after liver transplantation. Whole-study context: Samples came pre-transplant, pre-randomization before withdrawal, and post-randomization after withdrawal ended.

Clones were read by immunoSEQ multiplex PCR, and TCRdb kept only the in-frame ones, dropping some. The data show around 80,000 clones, with about 82% seen just once and approximately 0.47% held by the top ten. The CDR3 runs 18 residues. After removal of 1 base from V and 6 bases from J, the junction contained 7 bases not matched to a gene. The germline V gene encodes CDR1 SGHVS and CDR2 FQNEAQ. The input for sequencing was CD4+ T cells from blood, taken 46 months after liver transplant. The chain has TRBV7-8 and TRBJ2-2; 14 bases map to TRBD2. This TCR derives from a human patient who received a liver transplant. These T cells may partly come from the graft donor. In nucleotides, the CDR3 is TGTGCCAGCAGCTTAGGCCGGACTAGCGGGAGGTCGGCCGGGGAGCTGTTTTTT. This codes for CASSLGRTSGRSAGELFF.